This T cell receptor (beta chain) came from a study of T cell responses to AZD1222 COVID-19 vaccine. Remarks on this clone: Its antigen is unknown.

The length of the CDR3 is 18 residues. Germline V gene sequence: CDR1 SEHNR, CDR2 FQNEAQ (reference sequence). Trimming took off 5 bases at V and 7 bases at J, with 26 bases between the two ends. Study-level results: The study sampled repertoires only after the peak T cell response. A mostly white British donor set with more females was recruited, and clonal diversity was possibly underestimated.

Repertoires were generated with immunoSEQ multiplex PCR, while TCRdb's copy carries only in-frame clones and drops some. The sample lists about 130,000 clones; about 93% were seen once. The rearrangement joins TRBV7-9 to TRBJ1-4, with D possibly TRBD1 on 5 matching bases. The clonotype was recovered from an adult in good health. The starting material was peripheral blood, obtained on day 0 of AZD1222 vaccination. The CDR3, as DNA: TGTGCCAGCAGCCCACCCACCGGGACCCAAGTGGAGGTTGAAAAACTGTTTTTT. This codes for CASSPPTGTQVEVEKLFF.